This TCR beta chain was obtained from a study of response to subunit inactivated influenza vaccine. Study-level findings and limits: The authors suggested that every seasonal influenza vaccination recruits few new T cells.

This clonotype was detected ten times or more. Antigen: not known. Per germline, CDR1 MGHDK and CDR2 SYGVNS. Trimming removed 5 bases at V and 7 bases at J, with 8 bases between. The CDR3 contains 11 residues. TCRdb passed the RT-PCR reads through MiXCR, listing each CDR3 protein once. The table has around 470,000 distinct CDR3 sequences, under 8.5% seen once. The sequence was obtained from a man aged 45-69 years who received an inactivated influenza vaccine. The chain links TRBV25-1 to TRBJ1-2; D unclear. This specimen was PBMCs from blood, taken roughly 24 months after vaccination. The CDR3 here is CASSTGRGYTF. In DNA form, the CDR3 reads TGTGCCAGCAGTACGGGTCGTGGCTACACCTTC.